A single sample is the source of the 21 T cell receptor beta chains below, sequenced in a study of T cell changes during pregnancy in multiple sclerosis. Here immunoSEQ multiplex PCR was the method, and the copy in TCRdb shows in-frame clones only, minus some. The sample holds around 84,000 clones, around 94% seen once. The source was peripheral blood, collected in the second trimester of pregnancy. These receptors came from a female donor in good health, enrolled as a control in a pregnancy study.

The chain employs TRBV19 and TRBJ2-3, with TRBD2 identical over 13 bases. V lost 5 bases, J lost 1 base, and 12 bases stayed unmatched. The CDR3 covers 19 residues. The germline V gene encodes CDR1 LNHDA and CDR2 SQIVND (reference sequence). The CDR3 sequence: CASSHTTSGRDRRTDTQYF. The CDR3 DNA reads TGTGCCAGTAGTCACACCACTAGCGGGAGGGATCGGCGCACAGATACGCAGTATTTT.

CDR3 bases: TGCGCCAGCAGCTTGGCCGGGACTAGCGGGAGGAGAGAGACCCAGTACTTC. Residues: CASSLAGTSGRRETQYF. The chain has TRBV5-1 and TRBJ2-5, with 15 nucleotides matching TRBD2. The trim removed 0 bases at V and 4 bases at J, leaving 4 bases unmatched. Germline assignment: CDR1 SGHRS and CDR2 YFSETQ. This CDR3 is 17 amino acids long.

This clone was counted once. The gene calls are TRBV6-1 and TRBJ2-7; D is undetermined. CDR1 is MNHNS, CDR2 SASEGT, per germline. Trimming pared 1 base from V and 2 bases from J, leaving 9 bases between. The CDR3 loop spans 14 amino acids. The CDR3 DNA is TGTGCCAGCAGTGAAGGGCAGGTGACCTACGAGCAGTACTTC. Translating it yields CASSEGQVTYEQYF.

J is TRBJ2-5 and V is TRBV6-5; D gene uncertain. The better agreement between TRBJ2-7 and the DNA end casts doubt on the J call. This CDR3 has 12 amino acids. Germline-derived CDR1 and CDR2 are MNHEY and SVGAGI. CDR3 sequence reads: CASSTLVGEQYF. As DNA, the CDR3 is TGTGCCAGCAGTACGCTAGTTGGCGAGCAGTACTTC.

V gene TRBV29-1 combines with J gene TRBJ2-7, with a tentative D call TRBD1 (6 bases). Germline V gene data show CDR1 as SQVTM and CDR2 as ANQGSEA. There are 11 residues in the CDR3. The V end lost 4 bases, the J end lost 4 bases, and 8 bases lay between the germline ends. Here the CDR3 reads CSVVGGYEQYF. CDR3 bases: TGCAGCGTTGTAGGGGGTTACGAGCAGTACTTC.

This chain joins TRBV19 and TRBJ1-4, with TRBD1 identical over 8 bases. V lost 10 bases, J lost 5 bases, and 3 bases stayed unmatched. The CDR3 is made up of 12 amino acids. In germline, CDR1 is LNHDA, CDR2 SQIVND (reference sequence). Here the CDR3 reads CAIRDRNEKLFF. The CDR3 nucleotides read TGTGCCATCCGGGACAGGAATGAAAAACTGTTTTTT.

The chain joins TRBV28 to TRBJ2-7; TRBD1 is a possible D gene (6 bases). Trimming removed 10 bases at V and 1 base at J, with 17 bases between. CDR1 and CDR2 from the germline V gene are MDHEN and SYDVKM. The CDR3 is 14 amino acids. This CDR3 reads CATLGWTESYEQYF. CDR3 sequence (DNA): TGTGCCACCTTAGGCTGGACAGAATCCTACGAGCAGTACTTC.

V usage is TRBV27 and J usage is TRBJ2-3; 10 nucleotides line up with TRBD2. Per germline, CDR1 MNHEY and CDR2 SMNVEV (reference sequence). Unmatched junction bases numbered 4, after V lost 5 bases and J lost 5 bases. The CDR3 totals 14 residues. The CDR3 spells CASSNSGRIDTQYF. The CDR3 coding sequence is TGTGCCAGCAGTAATAGCGGGAGGATAGATACGCAGTATTTT.

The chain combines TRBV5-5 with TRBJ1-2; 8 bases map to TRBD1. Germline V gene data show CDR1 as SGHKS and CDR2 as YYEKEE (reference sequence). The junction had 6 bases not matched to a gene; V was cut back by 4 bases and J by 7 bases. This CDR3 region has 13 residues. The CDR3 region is CASSRQGRGGYTF. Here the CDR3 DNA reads TGTGCCAGCAGCCGACAGGGGCGTGGTGGCTACACCTTC.

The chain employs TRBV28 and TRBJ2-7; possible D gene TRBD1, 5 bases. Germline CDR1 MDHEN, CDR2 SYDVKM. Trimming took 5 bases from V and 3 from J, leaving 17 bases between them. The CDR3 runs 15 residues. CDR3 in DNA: TGTGCCAGCAGTACCACATCCGCAGGGATCTACGAGCAGTACTTC. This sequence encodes CASSTTSAGIYEQYF.

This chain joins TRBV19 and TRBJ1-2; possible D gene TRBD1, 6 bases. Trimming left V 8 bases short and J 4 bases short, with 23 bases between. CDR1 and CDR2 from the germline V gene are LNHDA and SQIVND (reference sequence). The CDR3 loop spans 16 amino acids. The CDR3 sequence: CASSEDSSPLAYGYTF. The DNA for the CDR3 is TGTGCCAGTTCGGAGGACAGTTCCCCCCTGGCCTATGGCTACACCTTC. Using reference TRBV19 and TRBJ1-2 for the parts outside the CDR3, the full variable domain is DGGITQSPKYLFRKEGQNVTLSCEQNLNHDAMYWYRQDPGQGLRLIYYSQIVNDFQKGDIAEGYSVSREKKESFPLTVTSAQKNPTAFYLCASSEDSSPLAYGYTFGSGTRLTVV.

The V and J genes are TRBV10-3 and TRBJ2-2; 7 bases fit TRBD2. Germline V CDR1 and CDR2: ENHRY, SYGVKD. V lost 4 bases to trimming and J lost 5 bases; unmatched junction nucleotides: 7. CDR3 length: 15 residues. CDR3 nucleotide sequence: TGTGCCATCAGTGGTTGGGGGGGAGAAACCGGGGAGCTGTTTTTT. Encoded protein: CAISGWGGETGELFF.

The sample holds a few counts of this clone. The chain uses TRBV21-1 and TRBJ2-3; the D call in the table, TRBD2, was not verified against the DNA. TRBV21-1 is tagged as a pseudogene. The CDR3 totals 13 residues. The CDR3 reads CAPRAGATDTQYF. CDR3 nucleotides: TGTGCCCCCCGGGCGGGGGCCACAGATACGCAGTATTTT.

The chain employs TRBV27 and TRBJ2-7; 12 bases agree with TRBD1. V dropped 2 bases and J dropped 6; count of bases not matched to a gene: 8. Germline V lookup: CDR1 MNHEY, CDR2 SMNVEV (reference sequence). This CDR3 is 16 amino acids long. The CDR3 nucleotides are TGTGCCAGCAGTTTACAAACGGGACAGGGGGCACGCGAGCAGTACTTC. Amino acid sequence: CASSLQTGQGAREQYF.

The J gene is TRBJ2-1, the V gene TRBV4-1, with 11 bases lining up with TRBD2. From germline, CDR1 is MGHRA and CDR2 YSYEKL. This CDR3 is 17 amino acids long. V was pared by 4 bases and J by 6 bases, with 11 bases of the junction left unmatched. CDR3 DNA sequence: TGCGCCAGCAGCCGAAACGTCGGGACTAGCGGTCTCAATGAGCAGTTCTTC. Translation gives CASSRNVGTSGLNEQFF.

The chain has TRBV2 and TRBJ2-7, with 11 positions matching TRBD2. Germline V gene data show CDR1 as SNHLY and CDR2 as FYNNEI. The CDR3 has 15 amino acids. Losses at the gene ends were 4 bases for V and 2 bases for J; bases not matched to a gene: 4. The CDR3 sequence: CASSVTSGSAYEQYF. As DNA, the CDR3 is TGTGCCAGCAGTGTAACTAGCGGGAGCGCCTACGAGCAGTACTTC.

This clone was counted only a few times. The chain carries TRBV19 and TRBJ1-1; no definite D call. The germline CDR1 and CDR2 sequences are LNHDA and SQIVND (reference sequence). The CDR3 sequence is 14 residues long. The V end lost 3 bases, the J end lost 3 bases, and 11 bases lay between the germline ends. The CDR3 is CASSIEGADTEAFF. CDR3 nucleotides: TGTGCCAGTAGTATCGAAGGAGCCGACACTGAAGCTTTCTTT.

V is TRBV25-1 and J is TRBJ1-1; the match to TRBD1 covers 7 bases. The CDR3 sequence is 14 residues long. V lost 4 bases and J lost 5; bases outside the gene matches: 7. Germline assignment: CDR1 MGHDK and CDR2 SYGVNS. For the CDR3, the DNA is TGTGCCAGCAGTGCGCAATCGACAGGGACTGAAGCTTTCTTT. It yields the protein CASSAQSTGTEAFF.

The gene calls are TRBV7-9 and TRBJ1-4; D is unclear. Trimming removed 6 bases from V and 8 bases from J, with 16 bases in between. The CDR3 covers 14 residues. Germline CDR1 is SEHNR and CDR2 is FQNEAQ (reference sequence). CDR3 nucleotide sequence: TGTGCCAGCAGACTAGCCCCTCCCTCAGAAAAACTGTTTTTT. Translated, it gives CASRLAPPSEKLFF. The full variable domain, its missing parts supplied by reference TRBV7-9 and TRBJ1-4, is DTGVSQNPRHKITKRGQNVTFRCDPISEHNRLYWYRQTLGQGPEFLTYFQNEAQLEKSRLLSDRFSAERPKGSFSTLEIQRTEQGDSAMYLCASRLAPPSEKLFFGSGTQLSVL.

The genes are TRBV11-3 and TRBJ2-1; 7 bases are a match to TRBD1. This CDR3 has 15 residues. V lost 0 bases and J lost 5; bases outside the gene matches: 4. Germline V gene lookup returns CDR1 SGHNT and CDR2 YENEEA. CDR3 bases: TGTGCCAGCAGCTTAGATGGGACAGATAACAATGAGCAGTTCTTC. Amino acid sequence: CASSLDGTDNNEQFF.

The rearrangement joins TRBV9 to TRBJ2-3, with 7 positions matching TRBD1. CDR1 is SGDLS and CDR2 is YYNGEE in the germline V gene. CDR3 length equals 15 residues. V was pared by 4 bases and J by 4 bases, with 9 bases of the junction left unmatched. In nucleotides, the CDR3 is TGTGCCAGCAGCACTCGACAGGGAAGGGCAGATACGCAGTATTTT. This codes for CASSTRQGRADTQYF.